Listed here is a single T cell receptor (beta chain). The sample is drawn from a study of cytomegalovirus exposure and HLA in healthy donors. The PCR ran on 60 Vbeta and 13 Jbeta primers. The method was immunoSEQ multiplex PCR; TCRdb's version includes in-frame clones alone and lacks a portion of them. The sample lists 95,000 to 100,000 clones, about four fifths occurring once. The CDR3 length is 14 residues. The V end lost 6 bases, the J end lost 0 bases, and 12 bases lay between the germline ends. Germline CDR1 and CDR2: SNHLY and FYNNEI. This chain joins TRBV2 and TRBJ2-7, with D maybe TRBD2 (6 bases). This sequence originates from a human donor in good health. Sequenced sample: PBMCs. This CDR3 is CASRRDSSSYEQYF. Written as DNA, the CDR3 is TGTGCCAGCAGACGGGACTCAAGCTCCTACGAGCAGTACTTC.